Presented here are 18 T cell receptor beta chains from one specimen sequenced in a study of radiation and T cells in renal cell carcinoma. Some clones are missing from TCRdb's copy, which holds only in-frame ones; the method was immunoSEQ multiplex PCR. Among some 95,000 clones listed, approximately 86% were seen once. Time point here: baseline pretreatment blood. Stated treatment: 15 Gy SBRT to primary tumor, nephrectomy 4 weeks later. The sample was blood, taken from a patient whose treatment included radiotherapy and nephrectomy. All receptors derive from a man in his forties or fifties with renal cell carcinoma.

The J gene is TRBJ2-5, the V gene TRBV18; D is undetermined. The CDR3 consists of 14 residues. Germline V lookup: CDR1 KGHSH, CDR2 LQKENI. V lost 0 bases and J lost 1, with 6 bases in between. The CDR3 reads CASSPPTIQETQYF. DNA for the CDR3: TGTGCCAGCTCACCACCGACAATCCAAGAGACCCAGTACTTC.

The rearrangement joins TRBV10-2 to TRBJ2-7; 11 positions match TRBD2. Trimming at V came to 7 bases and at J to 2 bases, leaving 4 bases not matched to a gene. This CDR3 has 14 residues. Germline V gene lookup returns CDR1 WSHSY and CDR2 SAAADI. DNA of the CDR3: TGCGCCAGCACCCCGGGACTAGCGGCCTACGAGCAGTACTTC. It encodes CASTPGLAAYEQYF.

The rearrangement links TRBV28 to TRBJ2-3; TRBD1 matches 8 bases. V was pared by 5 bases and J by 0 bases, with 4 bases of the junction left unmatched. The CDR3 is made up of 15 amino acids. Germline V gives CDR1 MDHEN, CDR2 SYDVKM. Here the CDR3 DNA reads TGTGCCAGCAGTCCTCGGACAGGGAGCACAGATACGCAGTATTTT. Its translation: CASSPRTGSTDTQYF.

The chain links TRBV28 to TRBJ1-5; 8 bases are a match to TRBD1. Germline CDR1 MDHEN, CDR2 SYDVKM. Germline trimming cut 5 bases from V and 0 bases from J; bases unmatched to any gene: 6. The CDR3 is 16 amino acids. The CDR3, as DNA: TGTGCCAGCAGTAGACAGGGGTTCGATAGCAATCAGCCCCAGCATTTT. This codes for CASSRQGFDSNQPQHF. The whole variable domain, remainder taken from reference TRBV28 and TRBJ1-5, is DVKVTQSSRYLVKRTGEKVFLECVQDMDHENMFWYRQDPGLGLRLIYFSYDVKMKEKGDIPEGYSVSREKKERFSLILESASTNQTSMYLCASSRQGFDSNQPQHFGDGTRLSIL.

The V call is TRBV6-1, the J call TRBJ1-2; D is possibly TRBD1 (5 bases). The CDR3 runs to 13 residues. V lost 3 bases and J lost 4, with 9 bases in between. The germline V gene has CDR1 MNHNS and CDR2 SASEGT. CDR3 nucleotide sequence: TGTGCCAGCAGTGAGCAGGGTAGCTATGGCTACACCTTC. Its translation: CASSEQGSYGYTF.

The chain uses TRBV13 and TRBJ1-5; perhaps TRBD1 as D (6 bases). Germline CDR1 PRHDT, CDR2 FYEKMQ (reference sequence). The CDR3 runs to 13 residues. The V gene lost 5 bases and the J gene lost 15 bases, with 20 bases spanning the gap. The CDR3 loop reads CASSLDPGGKRHF. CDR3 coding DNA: TGTGCCAGCAGCCTGGACCCCGGGGGCAAAAGGCATTTT.

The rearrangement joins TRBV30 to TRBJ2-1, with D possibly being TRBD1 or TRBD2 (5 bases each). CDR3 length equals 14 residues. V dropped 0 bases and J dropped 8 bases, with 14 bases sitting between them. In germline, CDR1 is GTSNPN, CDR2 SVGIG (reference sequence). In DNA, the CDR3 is TGTGCCTGGAGTGTCGGGGCTCCCCTCTATGAGCAGTTCTTC. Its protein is CAWSVGAPLYEQFF.

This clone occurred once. The CDR3 DNA sequence: TGTGCCAGTAGGGACCCCGCCGGTGGCGTCACCATATATTTT. Its translation: CASRDPAGGVTIYF. The chain carries TRBV19 and TRBJ1-3; D is unresolved. Looked up from germline, CDR1 is LNHDA and CDR2 is SQIVND (reference sequence). Trimming pared 6 bases from V and 9 bases from J, leaving 18 bases between. The CDR3 spans 14 residues.

Written as DNA, the CDR3 is TGTGCCAGCAGTGAAATTGGGGGTCCCTCTGGAAACACCATATATTTT. Its translation is CASSEIGGPSGNTIYF. V and J are TRBV6-1 and TRBJ1-3, with D possibly matching TRBD1 (5 bases). CDR1 and CDR2 from the germline V gene are MNHNS and SASEGT. V lost 2 bases to trimming and J lost 0 bases, with 11 bases between them. The CDR3 has 16 amino acids.

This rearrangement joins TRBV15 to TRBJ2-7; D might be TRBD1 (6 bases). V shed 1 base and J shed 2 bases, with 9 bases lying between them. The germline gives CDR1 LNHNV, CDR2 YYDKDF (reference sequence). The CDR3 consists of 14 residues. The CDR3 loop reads CATSRGTDAYEQYF. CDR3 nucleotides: TGTGCCACCAGCAGAGGGACAGACGCCTACGAGCAGTACTTC. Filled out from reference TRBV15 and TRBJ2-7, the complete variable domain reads DAMVIQNPRYQVTQFGKPVTLSCSQTLNHNVMYWYQQKSSQAPKLLFHYYDKDFNNEADTPDNFQSRRPNTSFCFLDIRSPGLGDTAMYLCATSRGTDAYEQYFGPGTRLTVT.

CDR3 sequence: CASTRESIYF. In nucleotides, the CDR3 is TGTGCCAGCACCAGGGAATCCATATATTTT. This chain connects TRBV2 to TRBJ1-3; D possibly corresponds to TRBD1 (5 bases). Trimming removed 7 bases at V and 11 bases at J, with 9 bases between. The CDR3 totals 10 residues. The germline gives CDR1 SNHLY, CDR2 FYNNEI.

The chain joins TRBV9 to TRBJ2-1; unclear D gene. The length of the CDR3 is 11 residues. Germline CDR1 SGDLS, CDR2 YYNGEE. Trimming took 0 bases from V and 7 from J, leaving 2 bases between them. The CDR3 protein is CASSVENEQFF. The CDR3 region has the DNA TGTGCCAGCAGCGTAGAAAATGAGCAGTTCTTC.

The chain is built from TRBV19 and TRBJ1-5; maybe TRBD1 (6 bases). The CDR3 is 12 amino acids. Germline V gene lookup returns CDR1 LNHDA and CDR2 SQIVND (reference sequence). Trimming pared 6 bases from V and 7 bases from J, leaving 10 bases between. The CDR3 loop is CASRGANQPQHF. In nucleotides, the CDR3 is TGTGCCAGTAGGGGGGCCAACCAGCCCCAGCATTTT.

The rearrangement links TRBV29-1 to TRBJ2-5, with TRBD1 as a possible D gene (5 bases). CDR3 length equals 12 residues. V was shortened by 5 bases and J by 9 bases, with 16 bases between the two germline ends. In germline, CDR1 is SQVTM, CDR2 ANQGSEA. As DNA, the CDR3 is TGCAGCGTTTCACCCACAGGTACCCCCCAGTACTTC. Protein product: CSVSPTGTPQYF.

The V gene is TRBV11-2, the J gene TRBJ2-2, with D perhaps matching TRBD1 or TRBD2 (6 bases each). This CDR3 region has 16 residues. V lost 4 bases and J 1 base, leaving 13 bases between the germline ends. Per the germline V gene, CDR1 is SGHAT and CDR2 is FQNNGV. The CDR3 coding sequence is TGTGCCAGCAGCTCCCCGGGGGCGGTGAACACCGGGGAGCTGTTTTTT. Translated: CASSSPGAVNTGELFF.

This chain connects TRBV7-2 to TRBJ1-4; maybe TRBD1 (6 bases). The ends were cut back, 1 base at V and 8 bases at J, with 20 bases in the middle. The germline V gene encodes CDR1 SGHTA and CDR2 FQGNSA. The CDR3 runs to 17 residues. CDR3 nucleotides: TGTGCCAGCAGCTTAGGTCCGCGGGCAGGGGAACGGGAAAAACTGTTTTTT. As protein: CASSLGPRAGEREKLFF.

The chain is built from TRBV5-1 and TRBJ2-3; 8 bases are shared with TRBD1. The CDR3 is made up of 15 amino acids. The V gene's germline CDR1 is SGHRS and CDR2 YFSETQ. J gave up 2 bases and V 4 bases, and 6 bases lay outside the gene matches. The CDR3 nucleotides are TGCGCCAGCAGCCCGGGGACAGGTCACACAGATACGCAGTATTTT. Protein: CASSPGTGHTDTQYF.

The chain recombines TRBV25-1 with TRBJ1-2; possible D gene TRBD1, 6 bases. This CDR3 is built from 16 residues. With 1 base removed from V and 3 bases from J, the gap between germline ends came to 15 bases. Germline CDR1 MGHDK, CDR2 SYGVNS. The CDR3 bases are TGTGCCAGCAGTGAATGGGGGGCAGGGGTAGACTATGGCTACACCTTC. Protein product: CASSEWGAGVDYGYTF.